The rows below give T cell receptor beta chains drawn from one sample of a study of PD-1 blockade in classical Hodgkin lymphoma. Assay used: immunoSEQ multiplex PCR; TCRdb lists only in-frame clones, some missing. The sample includes roughly 42,000 clones, 70% to 80% of them seen just once. This sample comprised peripheral blood mononuclear cells (PBMCs), obtained at baseline. The receptors stem from a human donor with classical Hodgkin lymphoma. The CDR3 runs from the conserved cysteine through the conserved F or W. The D gene is left open where the match is weak. Where a row states a size, it is once, few, many or the class of an expanded clone; other rows omit it.

v_gene	d_gene	j_gene	abundance	CDR3aa	CDR3nt
TRBV7-6	.	TRBJ2-7	few	CASSFDSSYEQYF	TGTGCCAGCAGCTTTGACAGCTCCTACGAGCAGTACTTC
TRBV19	TRBD1	TRBJ1-2	.	CASSRDRGRGYTF	TGTGCCAGTAGTAGGGACAGGGGCCGAGGCTACACCTTC
TRBV4-2	.	TRBJ2-1	.	CASSQDRRGVYNEQFF	TGTGCCAGCAGCCAAGATCGGCGCGGGGTCTACAATGAGCAGTTCTTC
TRBV5-1	TRBD1	TRBJ1-4	.	CASSIGQGSTNEKLFF	TGCGCCAGCAGCATAGGACAGGGGTCGACTAATGAAAAACTGTTTTTT
TRBV28	.	TRBJ1-1	.	CASSVYKDTEAFF	TGTGCCAGCAGTGTATATAAGGACACTGAAGCTTTCTTT
TRBV7-9	.	TRBJ2-5	.	CASSLSLAAGMETQYF	TGTGCCAGCAGCCTCTCATTGGCTGCTGGTATGGAGACCCAGTACTTC
TRBV5-1	.	TRBJ2-3	.	CASSLDGDYTDTQYF	TGCGCCAGCAGCTTGGACGGAGATTACACAGATACGCAGTATTTT
TRBV28	.	TRBJ1-4	.	CALSGGRETNEKLFF	TGTGCCCTTTCTGGGGGCCGGGAAACTAATGAAAAACTGTTTTTT
TRBV27	.	TRBJ1-5	few	CASSLWFKGQPQHF	TGTGCCAGCAGTTTATGGTTTAAAGGGCAGCCCCAGCATTTT
TRBV5-1	.	TRBJ2-3	once	CASSSEGRFTDTQYF	TGCGCCAGCAGCTCGGAGGGCAGGTTTACAGATACGCAGTATTTT
TRBV2	.	TRBJ2-2	.	CASSVANTGELFF	TGTGCCAGCAGTGTCGCCAACACCGGGGAGCTGTTTTTT
TRBV27	TRBD1	TRBJ2-1	.	CASTQTGAWDEQFF	TGTGCCAGCACCCAGACAGGGGCCTGGGATGAGCAGTTCTTC
TRBV7-6	.	TRBJ2-3	.	CASSLERDSQQYF	TGTGCCAGCAGCTTAGAACGAGACTCACAGCAGTATTTT
TRBV27	.	TRBJ1-5	.	CASSLGRLNQPQHF	TGTGCCAGCAGTCTGGGGCGCCTCAATCAGCCCCAGCATTTT
TRBV27	.	TRBJ2-7	.	CASSILTPGNPDYEQYF	TGTGCCAGCAGTATACTGACTCCAGGGAACCCGGACTACGAGCAGTACTTC
TRBV14	.	TRBJ1-2	.	CASSQDSWSGYTF	TGTGCCAGCAGCCAAGATTCGTGGAGTGGCTACACCTTC
TRBV18	.	TRBJ1-2	.	CASSPSGTLALSYGYTF	TGTGCCAGCTCACCCTCCGGTACACTCGCCTTAAGCTATGGCTACACCTTC
TRBV7-9	TRBD2	TRBJ2-1	once	CASSLLAGGEQFF	TGTGCCAGCAGCCTACTAGCGGGGGGCGAGCAGTTCTTC
TRBV5-8	.	TRBJ2-1	few	CASSLLREQFF	TGTGCCAGCAGCTTGCTGCGTGAGCAGTTCTTC
TRBV6-5	.	TRBJ2-3	.	CASRLLASTDTQYF	TGTGCCAGCAGGCTCCTAGCGAGCACAGATACGCAGTATTTT
TRBV7-2	.	TRBJ1-5	.	CASSLTGGNNQPQHF	TGTGCCAGCAGCCTGACAGGAGGGAACAATCAGCCCCAGCATTTT
TRBV7-8	TRBD1	TRBJ1-4	.	CASSLGTGSEKLFF	TGTGCCAGCAGCTTGGGGACAGGCTCTGAAAAACTGTTTTTT
TRBV5-1	TRBD1	TRBJ1-1	.	CASRGTLTGDTEAFF	TGCGCCAGCAGAGGGACCCTGACAGGGGATACTGAAGCTTTCTTT
TRBV19	.	TRBJ1-1	.	CASKTRGAENTEAFF	TGTGCCAGTAAGACAAGGGGCGCAGAGAACACTGAAGCTTTCTTT
TRBV7-9	TRBD1	TRBJ2-1	few	CASSARTGTYNEQFF	TGTGCCAGCAGCGCTCGGACAGGCACCTACAATGAGCAGTTCTTC
TRBV12-5	.	TRBJ1-1	.	CASGWNTEAFF	TGTGCTAGTGGTTGGAACACTGAAGCTTTCTTT
TRBV2	.	TRBJ1-5	.	CASNRANQPQHF	TGTGCCAGCAACAGGGCTAATCAGCCCCAGCATTTT
TRBV7-2	.	TRBJ2-2	.	CASSSRAGSTGELFF	TGTGCCAGCAGCTCAAGGGCAGGGAGCACCGGGGAGCTGTTTTTT